This T cell receptor (beta chain) originates from a study of blood T cells in healthy people across ages. General study findings and limits: Unsorted PBMCs ruled out conclusive naive versus antigen-experienced comparison. The authors considered diversity estimates from one million T cells to be underestimates. Both naive CD4+ cell counts and diversity were greater in long-lived donors than in aged donors.

A second 7 to 11 cycle PCR used barcoded and J-beta primers. The template-switch adaptor was a 5' adaptor with 12 random nucleotides. It tagged each cDNA molecule. TCRdb processed the 5' RACE reads anew with MiXCR; each CDR3 protein has one entry. The sample has 1.8 million or so distinct CDR3 sequences, about two fifths seen once. This clonotype was seen ten or more times. Its antigen is not identified. Sequencing was done on a sample of blood. The receptor's source is a human donor in good health.

The CDR3 DNA is TGCGCCAGCAGCTTGTGGGCAGAGACCCAGTACTTC. Protein sequence: CASSLWAETQYF. The chain employs TRBV5-1 and TRBJ2-5; D ambiguous. This CDR3 has 12 amino acids. The V end lost 1 base, the J end lost 4 bases, and 5 bases lay between the germline ends. Germline loops: CDR1 SGHRS, CDR2 YFSETQ.